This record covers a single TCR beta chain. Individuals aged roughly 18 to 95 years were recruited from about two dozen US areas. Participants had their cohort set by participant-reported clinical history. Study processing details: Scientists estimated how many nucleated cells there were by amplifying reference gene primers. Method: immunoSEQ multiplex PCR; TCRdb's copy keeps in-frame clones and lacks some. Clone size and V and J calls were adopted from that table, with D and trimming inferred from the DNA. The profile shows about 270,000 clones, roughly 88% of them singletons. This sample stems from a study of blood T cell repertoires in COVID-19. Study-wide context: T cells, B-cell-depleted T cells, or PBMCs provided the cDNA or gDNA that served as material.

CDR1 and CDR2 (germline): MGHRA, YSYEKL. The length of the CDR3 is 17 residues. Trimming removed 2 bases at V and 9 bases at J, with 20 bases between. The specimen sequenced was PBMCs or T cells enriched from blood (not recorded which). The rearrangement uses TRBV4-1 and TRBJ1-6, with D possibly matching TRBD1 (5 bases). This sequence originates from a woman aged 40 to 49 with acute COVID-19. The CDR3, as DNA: TGCGCCAGCAGCCAACTCCCCGGTGGCCTCGGGGGTTCACCCCTCCACTTT. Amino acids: CASSQLPGGLGGSPLHF.